One and the same sample provided the 20 T cell receptor beta chains below, sequenced in a study of glioma-infiltrating T cells after dendritic cell vaccination. Data came from immunoSEQ multiplex PCR; TCRdb stores just in-frame clones and leaves some out. The data contain tens of thousands of clones, around 87% of them singletons. Time point here: after dendritic cell vaccination, including at tumor progression/relapse. Material: blood, obtained after dendritic cell vaccination. Receptor source: a human donor with glioblastoma.

J is TRBJ2-2 and V is TRBV4-1, with D uncertain. Trimming pared 3 bases from V and 0 bases from J, leaving 8 bases between. Germline lookup yields CDR1 MGHRA and CDR2 YSYEKL. The CDR3 runs to 15 residues. The CDR3 DNA reads as TGCGCCAGCAGCCATACCGGTACGAACACCGGGGAGCTGTTTTTT. Amino acids: CASSHTGTNTGELFF.

This clone was seen many times. The chain has TRBV6-5 and TRBJ1-1, with TRBD1 matching over 8 bases. J was trimmed by 5 bases and V by 2 bases; bases with no gene match: 4. The CDR3 has 14 amino acids. From germline, CDR1 is MNHEY and CDR2 SVGAGI. For the CDR3, the DNA is TGTGCCAGCAGTTACGGGACAGGAGAAACTGAAGCTTTCTTT. Its protein product is CASSYGTGETEAFF.

The chain recombines TRBV5-1 with TRBJ2-7, with 8 bases matching TRBD1. CDR1 is SGHRS, CDR2 YFSETQ, per germline. With V trimmed by 2 bases and J by 4 bases, 8 bases remained unmatched. CDR3 length equals 15 residues. The CDR3 loop is CASSFSPGQAYEQYF. DNA of the CDR3: TGCGCCAGCAGCTTTTCACCGGGACAGGCGTACGAGCAGTACTTC.

The rearrangement links TRBV7-5 to TRBJ1-2; the table's D call of TRBD1 was not tested on the DNA. TRBV7-5 is reported as a pseudogene. This CDR3 is built from 18 residues. This CDR3 is CARSFTPGTGGQNYGYTF. In DNA, the CDR3 is TGTGCCAGAAGCTTTACCCCCGGGACTGGGGGACAGAACTATGGCTACACCTTC.

The rearrangement links TRBV5-6 to TRBJ1-5; D perhaps matches TRBD1 (5 bases). This CDR3 spans 15 amino acids. Germline V gene sequence: CDR1 SGHDT, CDR2 YYEEEE. Deletions cut 1 base from V and 6 bases from J, with 14 bases between. The CDR3 coding sequence is TGTGCCAGCAGCTTGAGTGGGGCCGGGAGTCAGCCCCAGCATTTT. Translated: CASSLSGAGSQPQHF.

V is TRBV5-1 and J is TRBJ2-4; TRBD2 aligns across 7 bases. This CDR3 spans 13 amino acids. With 0 bases clipped from V and 7 bases from J, the junction kept 1 base outside the gene matches. Germline-derived CDR1 and CDR2 are SGHRS and YFSETQ. CDR3: CASSLGEGNIQYF. CDR3 DNA: TGCGCCAGCAGCTTGGGGGAGGGGAACATTCAGTACTTC.

This clone appeared a few times. This chain links TRBV5-1 with TRBJ2-2, with D tentatively TRBD1 (5 bases). Germline CDR1 and CDR2: SGHRS and YFSETQ. The germline V and J ends were trimmed by 4 bases and 0 bases, with 16 bases remaining between them. The CDR3 runs to 17 residues. For the CDR3, the DNA is TGCGCCAGCAGCCAGACTCCCGAGACAGCGAACACCGGGGAGCTGTTTTTT. This gives the protein CASSQTPETANTGELFF.

The chain carries TRBV15 and TRBJ1-4, with 7 bases identical to TRBD1. V dropped 5 bases and J dropped 7; count of bases not matched to a gene: 1. CDR1 and CDR2 (germline): LNHNV, YYDKDF (reference sequence). CDR3 length equals 12 residues. CDR3 loop: CATSQGGEKLFF. The CDR3 DNA is TGTGCCACCAGCCAGGGGGGTGAAAAACTGTTTTTT.

The chain is built from TRBV15 and TRBJ2-2; D is possibly TRBD1 (7 bases). The V end was cut by 3 bases, the J end by 6 bases, with 14 bases between. Germline lookup yields CDR1 LNHNV and CDR2 YYDKDF (reference sequence). The CDR3 contains 15 residues. CDR3 protein: CATSSGRGRSGELFF. Written as DNA, the CDR3 is TGTGCCACCAGCAGTGGCAGGGGGAGGTCCGGGGAGCTGTTTTTT.

The chain is built from TRBV5-1 and TRBJ2-3; 8 positions agree with TRBD1. Trimming cost V 3 bases and J 3 bases; bases outside gene matches: 6. The CDR3 totals 15 residues. Germline V lookup: CDR1 SGHRS, CDR2 YFSETQ. CDR3 nucleotide sequence: TGCGCCAGCAGCTCTGGACAGGGAGGTACAGATACGCAGTATTTT. This translates into CASSSGQGGTDTQYF.

J is TRBJ2-2 and V is TRBV15, with 7 bases identical to TRBD2. The V segment lost 3 bases and the J segment 7 bases; nucleotides outside the gene matches: 8. The CDR3 length is 15 residues. Per the germline V gene, CDR1 is LNHNV and CDR2 is YYDKDF (reference sequence). In nucleotides, the CDR3 is TGTGCCACCAGCAGGGCTAGCGGTCAGGGCGGGGAGCTGTTTTTT. Translated, it gives CATSRASGQGGELFF.

The chain links TRBV7-2 to TRBJ2-3, with 15 bases that match TRBD2. The germline V gene encodes CDR1 SGHTA and CDR2 FQGNSA. The CDR3 is 16 amino acids. V lost 1 base and J lost 5; bases outside the gene matches: 1. DNA for the CDR3: TGTGCCAGCAGCTTAGAGGGACTAGCGGGAGGAGATACGCAGTATTTT. Its translation is CASSLEGLAGGDTQYF.

The chain uses TRBV28 and TRBJ1-2, with TRBD1 as a possible D gene (5 bases). V lost 3 bases to trimming and J lost 8 bases, with 13 bases between them. The CDR3 runs 13 residues. In germline, CDR1 is MDHEN, CDR2 SYDVKM. The CDR3 nucleotides are TGTGCCAGCAGTTTGATGAAGGGGCAGGGCTACACCTTC. It yields the protein CASSLMKGQGYTF.

The chain uses TRBV6-4 and TRBJ1-1; D remains unclear. With 1 base removed from V and 1 base from J, the gap between germline ends came to 7 bases. Per the germline V gene, CDR1 is MRHNA and CDR2 is SNTAGT. The CDR3 extends over 14 amino acids. CDR3 protein: CASSDFPENTEAFF. DNA for the CDR3: TGTGCCAGCAGTGACTTTCCAGAGAACACTGAAGCTTTCTTT.

The rearrangement uses TRBV7-9 and TRBJ1-4; 8 bases are a match to TRBD1. The ends lost 5 bases at V and 0 bases at J; junction bases unmatched: 11. The CDR3 runs 18 residues. Germline CDR1 reads SEHNR; CDR2 reads FQNEAQ (reference sequence). This CDR3 is CASSPPGTGLATNEKLFF. In DNA form, the CDR3 reads TGTGCCAGCAGCCCTCCCGGGACAGGATTAGCAACTAATGAAAAACTGTTTTTT.

The rearrangement joins TRBV5-4 to TRBJ2-5, with D perhaps TRBD1 (6 bases). V gave up 0 bases and J gave up 5 bases, with 14 bases separating them. CDR1 and CDR2 from the germline V gene are SGHNT and YYREEE (reference sequence). The CDR3 has 15 amino acids. The CDR3 region has the DNA TGTGCCAGCAGCTTGGGTCCAGGGGTGAGGGAGACCCAGTACTTC. It encodes CASSLGPGVRETQYF.

J is TRBJ1-1 and V is TRBV27, with 9 bases matching TRBD1. Unmatched junction bases numbered 8, after V lost 6 bases and J lost 6 bases. This CDR3 has 14 residues. CDR1 is MNHEY and CDR2 is SMNVEV in the germline V gene (reference sequence). Here the CDR3 DNA reads TGTGCCAGCAGCCTACAGGGGGCGCTTGCTGAAGCTTTCTTT. This gives the protein CASSLQGALAEAFF.

The chain recombines TRBV6-1 with TRBJ2-3, with D possibly being TRBD1 (5 bases). The ends were cut back, 4 bases at V and 1 base at J, with 12 bases in the middle. Per germline, CDR1 MNHNS and CDR2 SASEGT. The CDR3 runs to 15 residues. The CDR3 DNA reads TGTGCCAGCAGTGTTAAAGGGGTCGGCACAGATACGCAGTATTTT. This codes for CASSVKGVGTDTQYF.

V gene TRBV5-1 combines with J gene TRBJ1-3; possibly TRBD1 for D (5 bases). V was pared by 1 base and J by 4 bases, with 12 bases between. The germline V gene encodes CDR1 SGHRS and CDR2 YFSETQ. The CDR3 loop spans 15 amino acids. In DNA, the CDR3 is TGCGCCAGCAGCTTGACCTACCGGGGGGGAAACACCATATATTTT. It yields the protein CASSLTYRGGNTIYF. Complete variable domain (other parts from reference TRBV5-1 and TRBJ1-3): KAGVTQTPRYLIKTRGQQVTLSCSPISGHRSVSWYQQTPGQGLQFLFEYFSETQRNKGNFPGRFSGRQFSNSRSEMNVSTLELGDSALYLCASSLTYRGGNTIYFGEGSWLTVV.

The chain links TRBV19 to TRBJ1-5; D is ambiguous. Germline V gene sequence: CDR1 LNHDA, CDR2 SQIVND (reference sequence). This CDR3 is 12 amino acids long. V gave up 3 bases and J gave up 6 bases, with 6 bases separating them. CDR3 sequence reads: CASSIGVQPQHF. The DNA for the CDR3 is TGTGCCAGTAGTATTGGAGTTCAGCCCCAGCATTTT. Supplemented by reference TRBV19 and TRBJ1-5, the full variable domain reads DGGITQSPKYLFRKEGQNVTLSCEQNLNHDAMYWYRQDPGQGLRLIYYSQIVNDFQKGDIAEGYSVSREKKESFPLTVTSAQKNPTAFYLCASSIGVQPQHFGDGTRLSIL.